This T cell receptor (beta chain) was recorded in a study of Graves' ophthalmopathy and Graves' hyperthyroidism (dated by TCRdb to 2016 to 2019). Regarding the complete study: Peripheral blood was collected at initial diagnosis, prior to any treatment. To explore V-J signatures that distinguish ophthalmopathy from hyperthyroidism, a discovery set of 100 patients was enrolled, made up of over 40 with ophthalmopathy and fewer than 60 with stable hyperthyroidism. TCR beta repertoire signatures were used to distinguish Graves' ophthalmopathy from Graves' hyperthyroidism and to predict progression to ophthalmopathy. Once sampling was done, hyperthyroidism patients were given methimazole at a starting dose of 30 mg daily, while ophthalmopathy patients were given high-dose intravenous methylprednisolone. In total, approximately 140 blood samples were TCR-sequenced: some 40 ophthalmopathy, 80 or so hyperthyroidism and 17 hyperthyroidism-to-ophthalmopathy patients. In over 5 hyperthyroidism patients, the T-cell repertoire of thyroid tissue was compared with the T-cell repertoire of blood. An independent validation cohort comprised some 19 hyperthyroidism patients and roughly 15 patients who later progressed from hyperthyroidism to ophthalmopathy. Overall study outcomes, separate from this receptor: Most expanded thyroid clonotypes with a frequency above 0.001 also appeared in blood, which suggests that blood repertoires may reflect the immune response in the thyroid. In validation, the model predicted ophthalmopathy progression with about 71% sensitivity and approximately 78% specificity; some twelve predicted patients were CT-confirmed with GO in a median of approximately 6.5 months. Sample size was not statistically predetermined, and group allocation was not concealed from the investigators. In cross-validation, the 13-signature model distinguished ophthalmopathy from stable hyperthyroidism with about 90% sensitivity and over 81% specificity, while in the test set the corresponding values were around 79% and 71%.

This clonotype was detected many times. The clone's antigen remains unknown. Base quality data are lacking; no much larger clone is found one base away. At the junction V is shortened by 4 bases and J by 3 bases, with 16 bases in between. The cysteine opens and the phenylalanine closes a CDR3 of 16 amino acids. The retained sequence is limited to the CDR3, 48 bases, with the frame set at the first base. In the germline V gene (reference sequence), CDR1 corresponds to SGHAT and CDR2 to FQDESV. For repertoire sequencing, the TCR beta CDR3 regions were amplified from RNA transcripts. The first round was an RT-PCR using HTBI primers with the Qiagen OneStep RT-PCR kit, and this first round was followed by a second-round multiplex PCR, then size selection and purification. Libraries were sequenced paired-end with 100 bp reads on an Illumina HiSeq2000. In the original analysis: Reads were processed with SOAPnuke, discarding reads with adapters, uncalled bases, mean Phred below 15, or no exact constant-primer or identifier match. COPE v1.2.5 was used to merge the high-quality paired reads. Each unique nucleotide sequence was defined as a clonotype, and clonotypes were aligned to IMGT TRB V, D and J references with MiTCR v1.1. Analysis was restricted to V-J combinations with a frequency above 0.0001, which covered 99.2% of repertoires. For each V-J combination, a TCR clonal expansion and chaos score was defined as the ratio of F50 clonal expansion to chaos observed in the TCRdist matrix. Welch's t-statistics and random forest were used to reduce features to 13 V-J combinations, which were fed into a naive Bayes classifier. Thyroid-blood repertoire similarity was quantified with the Morisita-Horn index. TCRdb took the public reads, trimmed them with fastp at Q25, ran MiXCR for clone calling and kept in-frame beta chains. Each entry merges the rows of one CDR3 protein and shows their most common DNA and genes. These V and J calls derive from TCRdb rather than the authors' analysis. The table for this sample lists some 350,000 distinct CDR3 sequences; about 18% of them were counted only once. The leading ten clones occupy 2% to 3% of the sample.

Hyperthyroidism was considered stable if no progression to ophthalmopathy occurred within 18 months of follow-up. The hyperthyroidism patients were 18 to 65 years old and newly diagnosed, with a disease duration of less than 2 months. Patients were excluded if they had other autoimmune diseases, uncontrolled infections, pregnancy or lactation. Clinical symptoms, serum thyroxine, TRAb, thyroid ultrasound and orbital computed tomography formed the basis of the diagnosis. Ficoll-Paque density gradient centrifugation was used to isolate PBMCs from 8 to 10 ml of fresh peripheral blood. Trizol reagent was used to extract the total RNA, and its quality was then checked on an Agilent 2100 Bioanalyzer.

Recombination connected TRBV11-1 to TRBJ2-4; the D gene is tentatively TRBD1 or TRBD2, each matching 5 bases. The TCR was taken from an adult woman with stable Graves' hyperthyroidism. Material for sequencing was peripheral blood. Read as DNA, the sequence is TGTGCCAGCAGCTATGGGGGTAGCGACCACAAAAACATTCAGTACTTC. It translates to CASSYGGSDHKNIQYF.